The 10 T cell receptor beta chains presented below share a single source sample, sequenced in a study of T cells after yellow fever vaccination. TCRdb independently ran MiXCR on the 5' RACE reads; one entry per CDR3 protein. Of some 220,000 distinct CDR3 sequences in the sample, less than 3.5% are singletons; the top ten hold around 3.3%. The specimen comprised CD4+ T cells sorted from PBMCs, sampled 10 days after the yellow fever booster vaccination. These receptors all come from a man younger than 30 who received the YFV17D yellow fever vaccine.

J is TRBJ2-2 and V is TRBV9, with TRBD1 identical over 8 bases. With 0 bases clipped from V and 2 bases from J, the junction kept 6 bases outside the gene matches. The CDR3 consists of 17 residues. Looked up from germline, CDR1 is SGDLS and CDR2 is YYNGEE. The CDR3 region is CASSVAGTGLNTGELFF. The DNA of the CDR3 is TGTGCCAGCAGCGTAGCGGGGACAGGCCTCAACACCGGGGAGCTGTTTTTT.

This clonotype was found many times. The J gene is TRBJ2-1, the V gene TRBV7-2; 7 nucleotides agree with TRBD2. Germline V gene lookup returns CDR1 SGHTA and CDR2 FQGNSA. CDR3 length: 16 residues. Trimming at V came to 5 bases and at J to 4 bases, leaving 11 bases not matched to a gene. DNA for the CDR3: TGTGCCAGCAGCCCCGCCAGGAGCGGGGTTTACAATGAGCAGTTCTTC. Protein: CASSPARSGVYNEQFF. The full variable domain, rest sourced from reference TRBV7-2 and TRBJ2-1, is GAGVSQSPSNKVTEKGKDVELRCDPISGHTALYWYRQSLGQGLEFLIYFQGNSAPDKSGLPSDRFSAERTGGSVSTLTIQRTQQEDSAVYLCASSPARSGVYNEQFFGPGTRLTVL.

The V and J genes are TRBV20-1 and TRBJ1-2; D ambiguous. Per the germline V gene, CDR1 is DFQATT and CDR2 is SNEGSKA (reference sequence). The CDR3 is 13 residues long. Trimming took off 6 bases at V and 3 bases at J, with 14 bases between the two ends. DNA for the CDR3: TGCAGTGCCTCGTTGACGCAGGACTATGGCTACACCTTC. Amino acid sequence: CSASLTQDYGYTF.

This sequence joins TRBV20-1 and TRBJ1-2; 7 positions agree with TRBD1. CDR3 length equals 15 residues. CDR1 is DFQATT and CDR2 is SNEGSKA in the germline V gene (reference sequence). V lost 6 bases and J lost 0; bases outside the gene matches: 10. The CDR3 bases are TGCAGTGCAAAACAGGGGACCACCGCTAACTATGGCTACACCTTC. Amino acid sequence: CSAKQGTTANYGYTF.

This clonotype was picked up a small number of times. The V and J genes are TRBV6-6 and TRBJ1-1; no firm D call. V lost 2 bases and J lost 10, with 14 bases in between. The CDR3 extends over 13 amino acids. Germline values: CDR1 MNHNY, CDR2 SVGAGI (reference sequence). CDR3 sequence (DNA): TGTGCCAGCAGTTACGAGGCGGGGTGGCGAGCTTTCTTT. Translating it yields CASSYEAGWRAFF.

This clonotype was observed a few times. The CDR3 DNA follows: TGTGCCAGCAGCTTCGGCGGGTTAGCCGGGGAGCAGTACTTC. Residues: CASSFGGLAGEQYF. The chain recombines TRBV7-2 with TRBJ2-7, with D maybe TRBD2 (5 bases). The V end lost 3 bases, the J end lost 7 bases, and 16 bases lay between the germline ends. The germline gives CDR1 SGHTA, CDR2 FQGNSA. The CDR3 loop spans 14 amino acids.

There are many counts of this clonotype. The chain is built from TRBV5-1 and TRBJ1-3; no clear D gene. V lost 2 bases to trimming and J lost 8 bases, with 11 bases between them. The CDR3 extends over 13 amino acids. CDR1 and CDR2 (germline): SGHRS, YFSETQ. Here the CDR3 DNA reads TGCGCCAGCAGCTTCGAAGGAGAGGACACCATATATTTT. Its protein is CASSFEGEDTIYF.

This clonotype was recorded a few times. The chain couples TRBV19 to TRBJ2-3; tentative D call: TRBD1 (6 bases). Germline loops: CDR1 LNHDA, CDR2 SQIVND (reference sequence). V lost 3 bases and J 3 bases, leaving 10 bases between the germline ends. The CDR3 length is 14 residues. CDR3 DNA sequence: TGTGCCAGTAGTATTTATACAGGGACAGATACGCAGTATTTT. Translating gives CASSIYTGTDTQYF. The entire variable domain, with the rest obtained from reference TRBV19 and TRBJ2-3, is as follows: DGGITQSPKYLFRKEGQNVTLSCEQNLNHDAMYWYRQDPGQGLRLIYYSQIVNDFQKGDIAEGYSVSREKKESFPLTVTSAQKNPTAFYLCASSIYTGTDTQYFGPGTRLTVL.

In its sample, this clonotype was seen a few times. The V call is TRBV7-9, the J call TRBJ1-1; possibly TRBD1 for D (5 bases). The CDR3 sequence is 15 residues long. Trimming shortened V by 5 bases and J by 5 bases, and 18 bases separated the two germline ends. CDR1 and CDR2 from the germline V gene are SEHNR and FQNEAQ (reference sequence). The DNA for the CDR3 is TGTGCCAGCAGCCAAGACAGATGGGGTACAACTGAAGCTTTCTTT. Its translation: CASSQDRWGTTEAFF.

The sample holds many counts of this clonotype. The gene calls are TRBV18 and TRBJ2-7, with 8 bases aligning to TRBD1. CDR1 and CDR2 from the germline V gene are KGHSH and LQKENI. With 3 bases clipped from V and 2 bases from J, the junction kept 3 bases outside the gene matches. There are 14 residues in the CDR3. As DNA, the CDR3 is TGTGCCAGCTCACCCGGGACAGGAACCTACGAGCAGTACTTC. Translation: CASSPGTGTYEQYF.